This T cell receptor beta chain derives from a study of OX40 agonist ivuxolimab in advanced cancers. Study details: Ivuxolimab is an agonistic anti-OX40 (CD134) antibody, and patients were treated with it. With a range of roughly 20 to 79, age averaged about 58 years, and 75% to 90% were male.

Overall study findings and caveats: Nonresponders, in some cases, also had low normalized T-cell clonal expansion.

The table came from immunoSEQ multiplex PCR; TCRdb's copy has only in-frame clones and leaves some out. The table has 50,000 or so clones, around 93% seen once. Losses at the gene ends were 4 bases for V and 1 base for J; bases not matched to a gene: 2. Germline V gene data show CDR1 as MNHNS and CDR2 as SASEGT. The CDR3 has 17 residues. About this clone itself: The antigen is unknown.

This receptor was taken from an adult with an advanced solid tumor such as melanoma, head and neck, liver or kidney cancer. The chain carries TRBV6-1 and TRBJ2-1, with 15 nucleotides matching TRBD2. The sequenced sample was CD4+ or CD8+ T cells sorted from blood, obtained in a trial of the OX40 agonist ivuxolimab. Here the CDR3 reads CASSGGTSGRSYNEQFF. The CDR3 nucleotides read TGTGCCAGCAGTGGGGGGACTAGCGGGAGGTCCTACAATGAGCAGTTCTTC.